The 9 T cell receptor beta chains reported below all come from one sample, sequenced in a study of blood T cell repertoires in COVID-19. Generated by immunoSEQ multiplex PCR, the TCRdb table keeps only in-frame clones and is missing some. The table shows about 150,000 clones, with approximately 82% occurring only once. Sample: peripheral blood. All receptors come from a woman in her 50s with acute or convalescent COVID-19.

The chain couples TRBV4-3 to TRBJ2-3; tentative D call: TRBD1 (6 bases). This CDR3 region has 16 residues. Trimming took off 4 bases at V and 4 bases at J, with 18 bases between the two ends. The germline V gene encodes CDR1 LGHNA and CDR2 YSLEER. The CDR3 bases are TGCGCCAGCAGCCCTTCCGGGACAAGGAGGCCAGATACGCAGTATTTT. Translating it yields CASSPSGTRRPDTQYF.

This sequence joins TRBV4-1 and TRBJ1-3; the D is unclear. The CDR3 is made up of 17 amino acids. The V and J ends lost 2 bases and 0 bases respectively, with 14 bases between them. Germline assignment: CDR1 MGHRA and CDR2 YSYEKL. The CDR3: CASSQQASARSGNTIYF. The CDR3 nucleotides are TGCGCCAGCAGCCAACAGGCCTCGGCGCGCTCTGGAAACACCATATATTTT.

This sequence joins TRBV30 and TRBJ2-6; D might be TRBD1 (5 bases). Germline CDR1 and CDR2: GTSNPN and SVGIG (reference sequence). The CDR3 runs 14 residues. V was pared by 4 bases and J by 4 bases, with 11 bases between. The chain's CDR3 is CAWTSGRGANVLTF. The CDR3 nucleotides are TGTGCCTGGACTTCAGGGCGCGGGGCCAACGTCCTGACTTTC.

This rearrangement joins TRBV2 to TRBJ2-1; 13 bases fit TRBD2. CDR3 length equals 16 residues. Germline trimming cut 0 bases from V and 7 bases from J; bases unmatched to any gene: 3. CDR1 SNHLY and CDR2 FYNNEI come from the germline V gene. This CDR3 is CASSEAGLAGENEQFF. DNA of the CDR3: TGTGCCAGCAGTGAAGCCGGACTAGCGGGAGAAAATGAGCAGTTCTTC.

The chain combines TRBV7-8 with TRBJ2-2; 11 bases line up with TRBD2. Germline V gene sequence: CDR1 SGHVS, CDR2 FQNEAQ. After removal of 2 bases from V and 6 bases from J, the junction contained 11 bases not matched to a gene. The CDR3 has 18 amino acids. The CDR3 is CASSLRSLAGGPPGELFF. The CDR3 DNA reads TGTGCCAGCAGCTTACGTTCATTAGCGGGGGGGCCCCCCGGGGAGCTGTTTTTT.

This clone has a single count. CDR3: CASSSRTDSFTDTQYF. The CDR3 DNA follows: TGTGCCAGTAGTTCTCGGACAGATTCCTTCACAGATACGCAGTATTTT. The rearrangement joins TRBV19 to TRBJ2-3; a possible D gene is TRBD1 (6 bases). Germline V gives CDR1 LNHDA, CDR2 SQIVND (reference sequence). CDR3 length: 16 residues. Deletions cut 5 bases from V and 2 bases from J, with 17 bases between.

The V call is TRBV5-1, the J call TRBJ1-1; 9 bases fit TRBD1. The CDR3 length is 15 residues. After removal of 4 bases from V and 2 bases from J, the junction contained 6 bases not matched to a gene. In germline, CDR1 is SGHRS, CDR2 YFSETQ. The CDR3 region has the DNA TGCGCCAGCAGCCGAACAGGGGGCATAAACACTGAAGCTTTCTTT. Translated, it gives CASSRTGGINTEAFF.

Only one count was recorded for this clone. The V call is TRBV5-6, the J call TRBJ2-6, with 8 bases that match TRBD1. CDR3 length: 17 residues. CDR1 is SGHDT, CDR2 YYEEEE, per germline. The J segment lost 4 bases and the V segment lost 5 bases, leaving 11 bases of the junction unmatched. CDR3 amino acids: CASSPQGVNSGANVLTF. Written as DNA, the CDR3 is TGTGCCAGCAGTCCACAGGGGGTGAACTCCGGGGCCAACGTCCTGACTTTC.

The V gene is TRBV6-5, the J gene TRBJ1-4; TRBD1 aligns across 9 bases. The CDR3 is 15 amino acids. The germline CDR1 and CDR2 sequences are MNHEY and SVGAGI. J gave up 0 bases and V 5 bases, and 1 base lay outside the gene matches. The CDR3 is CASSRQGATNEKLFF. CDR3 nucleotides: TGTGCCAGCAGTAGACAGGGGGCAACTAATGAAAAACTGTTTTTT.